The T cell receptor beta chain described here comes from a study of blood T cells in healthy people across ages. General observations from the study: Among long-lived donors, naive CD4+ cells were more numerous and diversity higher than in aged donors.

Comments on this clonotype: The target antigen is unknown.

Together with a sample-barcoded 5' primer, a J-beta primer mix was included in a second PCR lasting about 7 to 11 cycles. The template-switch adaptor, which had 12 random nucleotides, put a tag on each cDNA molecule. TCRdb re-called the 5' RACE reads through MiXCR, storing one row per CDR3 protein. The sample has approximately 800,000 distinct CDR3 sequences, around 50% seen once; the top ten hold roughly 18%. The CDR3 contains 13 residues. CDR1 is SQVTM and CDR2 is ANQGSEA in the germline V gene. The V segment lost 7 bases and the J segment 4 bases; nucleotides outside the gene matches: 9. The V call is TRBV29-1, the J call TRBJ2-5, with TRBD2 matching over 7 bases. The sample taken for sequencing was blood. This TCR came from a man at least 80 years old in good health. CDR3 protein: CSAGGGSGETQYF. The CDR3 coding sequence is TGCAGCGCCGGCGGCGGGAGTGGAGAGACCCAGTACTTC. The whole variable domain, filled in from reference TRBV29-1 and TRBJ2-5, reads SAVISQKPSRDICQRGTSLTIQCQVDSQVTMMFWYRQQPGQSLTLIATANQGSEATYESGFVIDKFPISRPNLTFSTLTVSNMSPEDSSIYLCSAGGGSGETQYFGPGTRLLVL.